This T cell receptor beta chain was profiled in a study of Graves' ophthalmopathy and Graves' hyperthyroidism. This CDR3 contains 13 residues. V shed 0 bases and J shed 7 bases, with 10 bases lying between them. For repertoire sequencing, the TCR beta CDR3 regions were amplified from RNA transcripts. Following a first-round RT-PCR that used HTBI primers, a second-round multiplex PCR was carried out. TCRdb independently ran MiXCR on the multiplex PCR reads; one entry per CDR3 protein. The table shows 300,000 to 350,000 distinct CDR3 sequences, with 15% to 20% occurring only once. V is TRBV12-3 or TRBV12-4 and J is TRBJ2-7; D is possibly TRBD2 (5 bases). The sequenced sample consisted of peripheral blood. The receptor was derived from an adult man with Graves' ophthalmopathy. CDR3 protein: CASSLAGVHEQYF. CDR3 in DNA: TGTGCCAGCAGTTTAGCGGGAGTGCATGAGCAGTACTTC.